The 11 T cell receptor beta chains listed next were all sequenced from one sample in a study of technical replicates of blood from several donors. TCRdb's table, derived via immunoSEQ multiplex PCR, lists solely in-frame clones and lacks some. The data hold about 100,000 clones, with approximately 96% observed a single time. The sequenced sample was T cells isolated from PBMCs. The receptors were gathered from a human donor in good health.

This clone was counted a single time. The chain links TRBV2 to TRBJ2-3; D may be TRBD2 (5 bases). V gave up 4 bases and J gave up 2 bases, with 13 bases separating them. This CDR3 region has 15 residues. Germline CDR1 is SNHLY and CDR2 is FYNNEI. This CDR3 is CASSVRTATTDTQYF. The CDR3 nucleotides read TGTGCCAGCAGTGTGAGGACTGCCACCACAGATACGCAGTATTTT.

The V call is TRBV5-1, the J call TRBJ2-3; 9 nucleotides align to TRBD2. Germline values: CDR1 SGHRS, CDR2 YFSETQ. The CDR3 runs to 16 residues. V shed 3 bases, J shed 4 bases, and the junction held 9 bases outside the gene matches. CDR3 sequence (DNA): TGCGCCAGCAGCTCTGATAGCGGGAGAGGGTCAGATACGCAGTATTTT. This encodes CASSSDSGRGSDTQYF.

The V call is TRBV7-2, the J call TRBJ1-1; a possible D gene is TRBD1 (5 bases). V lost 1 base and J lost 8, with 11 bases in between. The CDR3 spans 13 residues. The germline V gene has CDR1 SGHTA and CDR2 FQGNSA. The CDR3 spells CASSLVGEREAFF. CDR3 sequence (DNA): TGTGCCAGCAGCTTAGTAGGGGAACGCGAAGCTTTCTTT.

The chain carries TRBV28 and TRBJ1-4, with a possible D match to TRBD1 (6 bases). The V end lost 8 bases, the J end lost 8 bases, and 18 bases lay between the germline ends. The CDR3 is 14 amino acids. Germline lookup yields CDR1 MDHEN and CDR2 SYDVKM. CDR3 amino acids: CASSPTLRGEKLFF. The DNA of the CDR3 is TGTGCCAGCTCACCGACCCTCAGGGGAGAAAAACTGTTTTTT.

This chain joins TRBV11-2 and TRBJ2-3; D gene ambiguous. The V end was cut by 5 bases, the J end by 2 bases, with 8 bases between. Germline V lookup: CDR1 SGHAT, CDR2 FQNNGV. The CDR3 is 13 amino acids. In DNA form, the CDR3 reads TGTGCCAGCAGCCTCCGACTCACAGATACGCAGTATTTT. Amino acids: CASSLRLTDTQYF.

The chain combines TRBV9 with TRBJ2-1; no clear D. The CDR3 has 14 residues. V lost 0 bases, J lost 4 bases, and 8 bases lay in between. Germline CDR1 SGDLS, CDR2 YYNGEE. The CDR3 is CASSVETPYNEQFF. CDR3 DNA sequence: TGTGCCAGCAGCGTAGAGACTCCGTACAATGAGCAGTTCTTC.

This clone has a handful of counts. The chain has TRBV29-1 and TRBJ2-2; the D gene is possibly TRBD2 (5 bases). The V end lost 4 bases, the J end lost 4 bases, and 13 bases lay between the germline ends. The CDR3 runs to 14 residues. The germline gives CDR1 SQVTM, CDR2 ANQGSEA. The CDR3 DNA follows: TGCAGCGTTGCGTGGACTGACCCCACCGGGGAGCTGTTTTTT. As protein: CSVAWTDPTGELFF.

The chain joins TRBV18 to TRBJ2-7; a weak D match, TRBD1 (7 bases). Trimming pared 6 bases from V and 2 bases from J, leaving 17 bases between. Germline V CDR1 and CDR2: KGHSH, LQKENI. This CDR3 comprises 15 residues. The CDR3 sequence: CASSPEQGGTYEQYF. The CDR3 DNA reads TGTGCCAGCTCCCCTGAGCAGGGGGGAACCTACGAGCAGTACTTC.

V usage is TRBV27 and J usage is TRBJ2-3; D is perhaps TRBD2 (8 bases). Between the trimmed V and J ends, which lost 3 bases and 0 bases, there was a span of 16 bases. Germline CDR1 is MNHEY and CDR2 is SMNVEV (reference sequence). This CDR3 is 17 amino acids long. The CDR3 loop is CASSLRGLAGSTDTQYF. The DNA for the CDR3 is TGTGCCAGCAGTTTGAGGGGGCTAGCGGGTAGCACAGATACGCAGTATTTT.

The chain links TRBV7-3 to TRBJ1-1; tentative D call: TRBD1 (5 bases). The CDR3 covers 13 residues. V was shortened by 4 bases and J by 6 bases, with 12 bases between the two germline ends. Germline V gene lookup returns CDR1 SGHTA and CDR2 FQGTGA. CDR3 in amino acids: CASSSLGEAEAFF. CDR3 bases: TGTGCCAGCAGCTCGCTAGGGGAGGCTGAAGCTTTCTTT.

V gene TRBV18 combines with J gene TRBJ2-7; D perhaps matches TRBD1 (6 bases). V was shortened by 3 bases and J by 2 bases, with 20 bases between the two germline ends. Germline V lookup: CDR1 KGHSH, CDR2 LQKENI. CDR3 size: 17 residues. The CDR3 coding sequence is TGTGCCAGCTCACCGGGGGCCGGGACCTCGCCCCCCTACGAGCAGTACTTC. It encodes CASSPGAGTSPPYEQYF.